A selection of T cell receptor beta chains follows, all from one sample in a study of shared clonotypes between healthy human individuals. Data came from immunoSEQ multiplex PCR; TCRdb stores just in-frame clones and leaves some out. Of around 550,000 clones listed, roughly 96% were seen once; the top ten hold over 0.09%. The sample consisted of naive CD8+ T cells sorted from blood. These receptors were taken from a woman aged 25 to 39 in good health. Both conserved end residues are part of each CDR3. D genes are given only for firm matches. Part of the rows lack a size; the others show once, few, many or a class for expanded clones.

D | V | size | CDR3
- | TRBV27 | - | CASRRGRGQNTEAFF
TRBD2 | TRBV9 | - | CASSVGLAGYEQYF
TRBD2 | TRBV9 | - | CASSADIGLAGVTQYF
- | TRBV28 | - | CASSSAHRSSSTDTQYF
TRBD2 | TRBV29-1 | - | CSGMGTSGSNYNEQFF
- | TRBV7-8 | - | CASSLVRGGMSNEKLFF
TRBD2 | TRBV29-1 | - | CSVVFREGGYEQYF
TRBD2 | TRBV6-5 | - | CATTGLAGEQYF
- | TRBV5-1 | - | CASSPGTDSGNTIYF
- | TRBV10-1 | - | CASSAGEGNQPQHF
- | TRBV11-3 | - | CASSLKSGTHSNEQFF
- | TRBV7-3 | - | CASSIRASWPPGELFF
- | TRBV14 | - | CASSPGSSYEQYF
- | TRBV4-1 | - | CASSQESRTRSEQYF
- | TRBV29-1 | few | CSVEDLPGSTEAFF
TRBD1 | TRBV5-1 | - | CASSLGQETLIGIGNTIYF
- | TRBV28 | - | CASRVTGNTEAFF
TRBD2 | TRBV27 | - | CASSLSPGTRHNEQFF
TRBD1 | TRBV28 | once | CASSWDRGDEKLFF
- | TRBV28 | - | CASNTGSQTQYF
- | TRBV11-2 | - | CAETGLWGEQYF
- | TRBV12-1 | - | CASSLGSVSGKYEQYF
TRBD1 | TRBV27 | - | CASRFRDRGHEQYF
- | TRBV5-5 | - | CASSLWDGNEQFF